This is a list of T cell receptor beta chains from one sample in a study of cytomegalovirus exposure and HLA in healthy donors. TCRdb keeps only in-frame clones here, not all; method: immunoSEQ multiplex PCR. The table records fewer than 80,000 clones, around 74% of them present only once. The specimen was PBMCs. These receptors all come from a woman aged 60-75 years in good health and CMV-seropositive. The CDR3 runs from the conserved cysteine through the conserved F or W. The D gene is left open where the match is weak. Only part of the rows carry a size: once, few, many, or a class if the clone is expanded.

v_call	j_call	clone_size	d_call	cdr3_aa	cdr3_nt
TRBV19	TRBJ2-4	NA	TRBD2	CASSSGSFLAKNIQYF	TGTGCCAGTAGTAGCGGGAGTTTTTTAGCCAAAAACATTCAGTACTTC
TRBV25-1	TRBJ2-7	NA	NA	CASSVFGRSGEQYF	TGTGCCAGCAGTGTGTTCGGGAGATCAGGCGAGCAGTACTTC
TRBV5-4	TRBJ2-7	NA	TRBD2	CASSSLAGGLPLSEQYF	TGTGCCAGCAGCTCACTAGCGGGAGGGCTTCCTTTAAGTGAGCAGTACTTC
TRBV2	TRBJ1-6	once	NA	CASSGWRESSPLHF	TGTGCCAGCAGTGGGTGGAGGGAAAGTTCACCCCTCCACTTT
TRBV18	TRBJ2-7	NA	NA	CASSDDRRDEQYF	TGTGCCAGCTCGGATGACAGGAGAGACGAGCAGTACTTC
TRBV2	TRBJ1-2	few	TRBD1	CASSGTAYGYTF	TGTGCCAGCAGCGGGACAGCCTATGGCTACACCTTC
TRBV21-1	TRBJ1-1	NA	NA	CASSNPGNTEAFF	TGTGCCAGCAGCAACCCGGGGAACACTGAAGCTTTCTTT
TRBV7-3	TRBJ2-3	medium-sized	TRBD2	CASSPDSGGTDTQYF	TGTGCCAGCAGCCCTGATAGCGGGGGCACAGATACGCAGTATTTT
TRBV5-6	TRBJ2-7	NA	TRBD1	CASSQRDRISEQYF	TGTGCCAGCAGCCAAAGGGACAGGATAAGCGAGCAGTACTTC
TRBV7-9	TRBJ2-7	NA	NA	CASSPSYSSYEQYF	TGTGCCAGCAGCCCAAGTTACAGCTCCTACGAGCAGTACTTC
TRBV9	TRBJ1-3	NA	TRBD1	CASSVGDRAYSGNTIYF	TGTGCCAGCAGCGTAGGAGACAGGGCCTACTCTGGAAACACCATATATTTT
TRBV4-1	TRBJ2-1	few	NA	CASSRQGGKDEQFF	TGCGCCAGCAGCCGCCAAGGAGGGAAGGACGAGCAGTTCTTC
TRBV9	TRBJ2-1	NA	NA	CASSTQGNSYNEQFF	TGTGCCAGCAGCACCCAGGGTAACTCCTACAATGAGCAGTTCTTC
TRBV11-2	TRBJ1-1	few	NA	CASSLKSRVPGQNTEAFF	TGTGCCAGCAGCTTAAAGTCACGGGTTCCAGGGCAAAACACTGAAGCTTTCTTT
TRBV5-6	TRBJ2-5	NA	NA	CASSLLGEQETQYF	TGTGCCAGCAGCTTGCTGGGCGAGCAAGAGACCCAGTACTTC
TRBV30	TRBJ1-3	NA	NA	CAWGERSGNTIYF	TGTGCCTGGGGAGAGCGTTCTGGAAACACCATATATTTT
TRBV10-3	TRBJ2-7	NA	NA	CAISSKQDNYEQYF	TGTGCCATCAGTTCAAAACAAGACAACTACGAGCAGTACTTC
TRBV12-5	TRBJ2-7	NA	NA	CASGLGRIYEQYF	TGTGCTAGTGGTTTGGGCAGAATCTACGAGCAGTACTTC
TRBV19	TRBJ1-3	NA	NA	CASSAPLRGNTIYF	TGTGCCAGTAGTGCCCCTCTACGCGGAAACACCATATATTTT
TRBV25-1	TRBJ2-3	few	TRBD2	CASSSSGRTDTQYF	TGTGCCAGCAGTTCTAGCGGGAGAACAGATACGCAGTATTTT
TRBV5-1	TRBJ2-2	NA	TRBD2	CASSDTGGTGELFF	TGCGCCAGCAGTGATACCGGGGGGACCGGGGAGCTGTTTTTT
TRBV6-5	TRBJ1-2	NA	NA	CASSYSLLGRGYGYTF	TGTGCCAGCAGTTACTCCCTCTTGGGGAGAGGGTATGGCTACACCTTC
TRBV6-5	TRBJ2-1	once	TRBD2	CASSLGGRGWNEQFF	TGTGCCAGCAGTTTAGGCGGGAGAGGCTGGAATGAGCAGTTCTTC
TRBV5-1	TRBJ2-1	NA	NA	CASSFTGNGEQFF	TGCGCCAGCAGCTTCACAGGGAACGGTGAGCAGTTCTTC
TRBV5-1	TRBJ2-2	NA	TRBD2	CASSWSREGNTGELFF	TGCGCCAGCAGCTGGAGCAGGGAGGGGAACACCGGGGAGCTGTTTTTT
TRBV2	TRBJ1-5	NA	NA	CASSGDIQPQHF	TGTGCCAGCAGCGGGGACATTCAGCCCCAGCATTTT
TRBV5-1	TRBJ2-7	once	NA	CASSLDRLASYEQYF	TGCGCCAGCAGCTTGGACAGATTGGCATCCTACGAGCAGTACTTC
TRBV4-1	TRBJ1-1	NA	NA	CASSQQLMNTEAFF	TGCGCCAGCAGCCAACAACTGATGAACACTGAAGCTTTCTTT
TRBV19	TRBJ1-1	NA	NA	CASSAGAVTEAFF	TGTGCCAGTAGTGCTGGGGCAGTCACTGAAGCTTTCTTT
TRBV4-1	TRBJ2-7	NA	TRBD1	CASSQEWSGGSYEQYF	TGCGCCAGCAGCCAAGAGTGGTCAGGGGGCTCCTACGAGCAGTACTTC
TRBV5-1	TRBJ2-2	NA	TRBD2	CASSGGSGGAATGELFF	TGCGCCAGCAGCGGAGGTAGCGGGGGGGCCGCCACCGGGGAGCTGTTTTTT
TRBV6-5	TRBJ2-5	NA	NA	CASSGTVQETQYF	TGTGCCAGCAGCGGGACTGTCCAAGAGACCCAGTACTTC
TRBV2	TRBJ2-7	NA	TRBD1	CASRETGSSYEQYF	TGTGCCAGCAGGGAGACAGGGAGCTCCTACGAGCAGTACTTC
TRBV5-1	TRBJ2-1	once	TRBD2	CASSPLAGTYNEQFF	TGCGCCAGCAGCCCACTAGCGGGGACATACAATGAGCAGTTCTTC
TRBV2	TRBJ1-2	once	NA	CASSEQGGYGYTF	TGTGCCAGCAGTGAACAAGGAGGCTATGGCTACACCTTC
TRBV6-4	TRBJ1-2	NA	TRBD1	CASSGPTWDRENGYTF	TGTGCCAGCAGTGGACCAACTTGGGACAGGGAGAACGGCTACACCTTC
TRBV5-1	TRBJ1-1	NA	NA	CASSSGQLNTEAFF	TGCGCCAGCAGCTCGGGACAACTGAACACTGAAGCTTTCTTT
TRBV4-2	TRBJ2-5	NA	NA	CASSQDRAETQYF	TGTGCCAGCAGCCAAGACAGGGCGGAGACCCAGTACTTC
TRBV4-1	TRBJ2-2	NA	NA	CASSQGGPRTGELFF	TGCGCCAGCAGCCAGGGGGGGCCGCGCACCGGGGAGCTGTTTTTT
TRBV27	TRBJ1-1	NA	NA	CASSSPLRRNEAFF	TGTGCCAGCAGTTCACCTCTACGGAGAAACGAAGCTTTCTTT